Described below is a single TCR beta chain sequence and its context. The data derive from a study of T cell changes during pregnancy in multiple sclerosis. The protocol was immunoSEQ multiplex PCR, while the TCRdb copy is restricted to in-frame clones and leaves out a portion. The sample consists of some 38,000 clones, around 89% of them appearing once. V was trimmed by 1 base and J by 4 bases, leaving 15 bases between them. The CDR3 is 16 residues long. Per germline, CDR1 SGHDN and CDR2 FVKESK. This clonotype was obtained from a female donor with multiple sclerosis, enrolled in a pregnancy study. The chain recombines TRBV14 with TRBJ2-3; the D gene is possibly TRBD2 (6 bases). The sample consisted of CD4+ T cells from peripheral blood mononuclear cells, taken in the second trimester of pregnancy. CDR3 DNA sequence: TGTGCCAGCAGCCAAGGACTCCGATGGGAGGCAGATACGCAGTATTTT. Translating gives CASSQGLRWEADTQYF.